A selection of T cell receptor beta chains follows, all from one sample in a study of T-cell memory formation after mild COVID-19. MiXCR was run by TCRdb on the 5' RACE reads, yielding one entry per CDR3 protein. The data contain roughly 480,000 distinct CDR3 sequences, 25% of them seen just once; the ten biggest clones take up roughly an eighth. The specimen sequenced was PBMCs or a T cell subset sorted from them (not recorded which). Every receptor here comes from an adult woman who had mild COVID-19 (a few samples of this study predate the infection). Cell type and time point are not known. Both conserved end residues are part of each CDR3. Fields, in order: clone size, V gene, D gene, J gene, CDR3 DNA, CDR3 protein. A D gene is named only where the DNA matches it firmly. Expanded clones get a size class; other rows say once, few or many, or leave the size out.

clone size: .; V gene: TRBV12-3/TRBV12-4; D gene: .; J gene: TRBJ2-7; CDR3 DNA: TGTGCCAGCAGTTTAAGTCCCGACCCATACTACGAGCAGTACTTC; CDR3 protein: CASSLSPDPYYEQYF
clone size: .; V gene: TRBV29-1; D gene: .; J gene: TRBJ2-7; CDR3 DNA: TGCAGCGTCACCTCGCTTAATTACGAGCAGTACTTC; CDR3 protein: CSVTSLNYEQYF
clone size: few; V gene: TRBV9; D gene: .; J gene: TRBJ2-3; CDR3 DNA: TGTGCCAGCAGCGTTTGGAGCACAGATACGCAGTATTTT; CDR3 protein: CASSVWSTDTQYF
clone size: .; V gene: TRBV4-2; D gene: TRBD1; J gene: TRBJ1-2; CDR3 DNA: TGTGCCAGCAGCCAACAAACAGGGGGCCTTTGGTATGGCTACACCTTC; CDR3 protein: CASSQQTGGLWYGYTF
clone size: .; V gene: TRBV5-1; D gene: TRBD1; J gene: TRBJ1-4; CDR3 DNA: TGCGCCAGCAGCTTATCCGGGACAGGACCTGAAAAACTGTTTTTT; CDR3 protein: CASSLSGTGPEKLFF
clone size: .; V gene: TRBV20-1; D gene: .; J gene: TRBJ2-5; CDR3 DNA: TGCAGTGCAGAACCGGGCTCAAACTCGTGGGCACAAGAGACCCAGTACTTC; CDR3 protein: CSAEPGSNSWAQETQYF
clone size: many; V gene: TRBV5-1; D gene: .; J gene: TRBJ2-3; CDR3 DNA: TGCGCCAGCAGCTTGGCAGTATCCGCAGATACGCAGTATTTT; CDR3 protein: CASSLAVSADTQYF
clone size: many; V gene: TRBV12-3/TRBV12-4; D gene: TRBD1; J gene: TRBJ2-2; CDR3 DNA: TGTGCCAGCAGCAGGGACAGGGGTTACACCGGGGAGCTGTTTTTT; CDR3 protein: CASSRDRGYTGELFF
clone size: many; V gene: TRBV5-6; D gene: .; J gene: TRBJ1-2; CDR3 DNA: TGTGCCAGCAGACGAGAATATGGCTACACCTTC; CDR3 protein: CASRREYGYTF
clone size: .; V gene: TRBV18; D gene: TRBD1; J gene: TRBJ2-5; CDR3 DNA: TGTGCCAGCTCACCCCCCAACGACAGGGGGCGTCAAGAGACCCAGTACTTC; CDR3 protein: CASSPPNDRGRQETQYF
clone size: .; V gene: TRBV2; D gene: .; J gene: TRBJ2-7; CDR3 DNA: TGTGCCAGCAGTCGGGACAAAAGTATCTACGAGCAGTACTTC; CDR3 protein: CASSRDKSIYEQYF
clone size: .; V gene: TRBV3-1; D gene: .; J gene: TRBJ2-1; CDR3 DNA: TGTGCCAGCAGCCAAGCCGAGGGTGAGCAGTTCTTC; CDR3 protein: CASSQAEGEQFF
clone size: few; V gene: TRBV7-9; D gene: TRBD1; J gene: TRBJ1-5; CDR3 DNA: TGTGCCAGCAGCGAGGGGACAGCCGTCAATCAGCCCCAGCATTTT; CDR3 protein: CASSEGTAVNQPQHF
clone size: .; V gene: TRBV18; D gene: TRBD1; J gene: TRBJ1-2; CDR3 DNA: TGTGCCAGCTCACAGACAGGGGAAGGCTACACCTTC; CDR3 protein: CASSQTGEGYTF
clone size: few; V gene: TRBV9; D gene: TRBD1; J gene: TRBJ1-4; CDR3 DNA: TGTGCCAGCAGCGTAGGGGTCGGGACAGGGAGTGAAAAACTGTTTTTT; CDR3 protein: CASSVGVGTGSEKLFF
clone size: few; V gene: TRBV19; D gene: .; J gene: TRBJ1-5; CDR3 DNA: TGTGCCAGTAGTAGGGGGGTAACGAGCAATCAGCCCCAGCATTTT; CDR3 protein: CASSRGVTSNQPQHF
clone size: .; V gene: TRBV3-1; D gene: TRBD2; J gene: TRBJ2-7; CDR3 DNA: TGTGCCAGCAGCCCTGCCTACGGGGGGAGCTCCTACGAGCAGTACTTC; CDR3 protein: CASSPAYGGSSYEQYF
clone size: few; V gene: TRBV28; D gene: TRBD1; J gene: TRBJ2-7; CDR3 DNA: TGTGCCAGCAGGGCTACCCGGGACAGCTCCTACGAGCAGTACTTC; CDR3 protein: CASRATRDSSYEQYF
clone size: few; V gene: TRBV11-2; D gene: .; J gene: TRBJ2-5; CDR3 DNA: TGTGCCAGCAGCCCCGGGTACTCCTTAGAGACCCAGTACTTC; CDR3 protein: CASSPGYSLETQYF
clone size: .; V gene: TRBV24-1; D gene: .; J gene: TRBJ1-2; CDR3 DNA: TGTGCCACCAGTGATTCGGGCAGGAGGAGCTACACCTTC; CDR3 protein: CATSDSGRRSYTF
clone size: .; V gene: TRBV7-9; D gene: .; J gene: TRBJ2-1; CDR3 DNA: TGTGCCAGCAGCTTATCAAGCGGAGAATACAATGAGCAGTTCTTC; CDR3 protein: CASSLSSGEYNEQFF
clone size: few; V gene: TRBV15; D gene: .; J gene: TRBJ2-3; CDR3 DNA: TGTGCCACCAGCAGAGTATCCGGGGGTGCAGATACGCAGTATTTT; CDR3 protein: CATSRVSGGADTQYF
clone size: .; V gene: TRBV2; D gene: TRBD2; J gene: TRBJ2-7; CDR3 DNA: TGTGCCAGCTTTCACGGGGGGGTGGACGAGCAGTACTTC; CDR3 protein: CASFHGGVDEQYF
clone size: .; V gene: TRBV10-3; D gene: TRBD1; J gene: TRBJ2-7; CDR3 DNA: TGTGCCATCAGTGACGGCGGGACAGGAACCTACGAGCAGTACTTC; CDR3 protein: CAISDGGTGTYEQYF
clone size: .; V gene: TRBV7-2; D gene: .; J gene: TRBJ1-5; CDR3 DNA: TGTGCCAGCAGCTTAGGGCGGGTTGGCAATCAGCCCCAGCATTTT; CDR3 protein: CASSLGRVGNQPQHF
clone size: .; V gene: TRBV2; D gene: TRBD1; J gene: TRBJ2-7; CDR3 DNA: TGTGCCAGCCGAGTGGTTGCCCCGGGACAGGGTATTTTCGAGCAGTACTTC; CDR3 protein: CASRVVAPGQGIFEQYF
clone size: .; V gene: TRBV5-5; D gene: .; J gene: TRBJ1-2; CDR3 DNA: TGTGCCAGCAGCTTGGTAGCTACTAGTAACTATGGCTACACCTTC; CDR3 protein: CASSLVATSNYGYTF
clone size: .; V gene: TRBV7-9; D gene: TRBD1; J gene: TRBJ2-1; CDR3 DNA: TGTGCCAGCAGCTTAGCGCAAACAGGGGGGCAGTTCTTC; CDR3 protein: CASSLAQTGGQFF
clone size: many; V gene: TRBV11-2; D gene: .; J gene: TRBJ2-3; CDR3 DNA: TGTGCCAGCAGCTACCGGGACGACACAGATACGCAGTATTTT; CDR3 protein: CASSYRDDTDTQYF
clone size: .; V gene: TRBV4-1; D gene: TRBD1; J gene: TRBJ2-7; CDR3 DNA: TGCGCCAGCAGCCCCCAGGGACAGAGCAACTACGAGCAGTACTTC; CDR3 protein: CASSPQGQSNYEQYF
clone size: few; V gene: TRBV7-9; D gene: .; J gene: TRBJ2-1; CDR3 DNA: TGTGCCAGCAGCCCGAATACGGGCTACAATGAGCAGTTCTTC; CDR3 protein: CASSPNTGYNEQFF
clone size: .; V gene: TRBV20-1; D gene: .; J gene: TRBJ2-3; CDR3 DNA: TGCAGTGCTCACTATGGACTTAGCACAGATACGCAGTATTTT; CDR3 protein: CSAHYGLSTDTQYF
clone size: once; V gene: TRBV29-1; D gene: .; J gene: TRBJ2-5; CDR3 DNA: TGCAGCGCGACTATACCGGAGGGGACCCAGTACTTC; CDR3 protein: CSATIPEGTQYF
clone size: .; V gene: TRBV12-3/TRBV12-4; D gene: .; J gene: TRBJ1-2; CDR3 DNA: TGTGCCAGCATGGAGGGGTTCTATGGCTACACCTTC; CDR3 protein: CASMEGFYGYTF
clone size: once; V gene: TRBV6-2/TRBV6-3; D gene: .; J gene: TRBJ2-1; CDR3 DNA: TGTGCCAGCAGAGCGTCTGTAGTAAGGACTCAGCGCGATGAGCAGTTCTTC; CDR3 protein: CASRASVVRTQRDEQFF
clone size: few; V gene: TRBV18; D gene: .; J gene: TRBJ2-1; CDR3 DNA: TGTGCCAGCTCACCGTCCATCTACAATGAGCAGTTCTTC; CDR3 protein: CASSPSIYNEQFF
clone size: .; V gene: TRBV3-1; D gene: .; J gene: TRBJ2-5; CDR3 DNA: TGTGCCAGCAGCCAAGGATGGGGAGTCAGCTTC; CDR3 protein: CASSQGWGVSF
clone size: few; V gene: TRBV9; D gene: .; J gene: TRBJ2-2; CDR3 DNA: TGTGCCAGCAGCCCTAGAGGGAGGACCGGGGAGCTGTTTTTT; CDR3 protein: CASSPRGRTGELFF
clone size: few; V gene: TRBV5-1; D gene: .; J gene: TRBJ2-6; CDR3 DNA: TGCGCCAGCAGCTTGATCCCGGGACAAACCTCTGGGGCCAACGTCCTGACTTTC; CDR3 protein: CASSLIPGQTSGANVLTF
clone size: few; V gene: TRBV4-2; D gene: TRBD2; J gene: TRBJ2-7; CDR3 DNA: TGTGCCAGCAGCCGGGGGCTAGCGGGATATTATGACGAGCAGTACTTC; CDR3 protein: CASSRGLAGYYDEQYF
clone size: once; V gene: TRBV19; D gene: .; J gene: TRBJ2-7; CDR3 DNA: TGTGCTACCTCAATGCAGGGTTCGAGGGGACCTTACGAGCAGTACTTC; CDR3 protein: CATSMQGSRGPYEQYF
clone size: once; V gene: TRBV12-3/TRBV12-4; D gene: TRBD2; J gene: TRBJ2-3; CDR3 DNA: TGTGCCAGCAGTTTGGAGGGACTAGCCACAGATACGCAGTATTTT; CDR3 protein: CASSLEGLATDTQYF
clone size: few; V gene: TRBV7-9; D gene: TRBD1; J gene: TRBJ1-1; CDR3 DNA: TGTGCCAGCAGTTCGGACAGGGTGTTTACTGAAGCTTTCTTT; CDR3 protein: CASSSDRVFTEAFF
clone size: .; V gene: TRBV5-5; D gene: .; J gene: TRBJ2-2; CDR3 DNA: TGTGCCAGCAGCTTGACGCAGTACTCGAACACCGGGGAGCTGTTTTTT; CDR3 protein: CASSLTQYSNTGELFF
clone size: many; V gene: TRBV24-1; D gene: .; J gene: TRBJ1-2; CDR3 DNA: TGTGCCACCAGTGAGGGACACGGATCCTATGGCTACACCTTC; CDR3 protein: CATSEGHGSYGYTF
clone size: .; V gene: TRBV20-1; D gene: .; J gene: TRBJ2-5; CDR3 DNA: TGCAGCGCCCCCCGGAGCCCGCGGGAGACCCAGTACTTC; CDR3 protein: CSAPRSPRETQYF
clone size: .; V gene: TRBV5-1; D gene: .; J gene: TRBJ1-2; CDR3 DNA: TGCGCCAGCAGCTTGTTGCCGGGCCCAACTAACTATGGCTACACCTTC; CDR3 protein: CASSLLPGPTNYGYTF
clone size: .; V gene: TRBV27; D gene: TRBD2; J gene: TRBJ2-5; CDR3 DNA: TGTGCCAGCAGTTTAAGCGGGAGGGAGGAGACCCAGTACTTC; CDR3 protein: CASSLSGREETQYF
clone size: .; V gene: TRBV6-2/TRBV6-3; D gene: .; J gene: TRBJ2-1; CDR3 DNA: TGTGCCAGCAGACCCTTGGGCGGAGCCAATGAGCAGTTCTTC; CDR3 protein: CASRPLGGANEQFF
clone size: few; V gene: TRBV30; D gene: .; J gene: TRBJ2-2; CDR3 DNA: TGTGCCTGGAGTGATTCAGGGGGGGACACCGGGGAGCTGTTTTTT; CDR3 protein: CAWSDSGGDTGELFF
clone size: few; V gene: TRBV20-1; D gene: TRBD1; J gene: TRBJ2-3; CDR3 DNA: TGCAGTGCGGACAGGGTTGTGTCAGATACGCAGTATTTT; CDR3 protein: CSADRVVSDTQYF
clone size: .; V gene: TRBV6-5; D gene: TRBD1; J gene: TRBJ1-2; CDR3 DNA: TGTGCCAGCACCGACAGGGTTGGGGGCTACACCTTC; CDR3 protein: CASTDRVGGYTF
clone size: .; V gene: TRBV3-1; D gene: .; J gene: TRBJ1-6; CDR3 DNA: TGTGCCAGCAGCCAGGTTCCGGGACTACATAATTCACCCCTCCACTTT; CDR3 protein: CASSQVPGLHNSPLHF
clone size: .; V gene: TRBV6-2/TRBV6-3; D gene: .; J gene: TRBJ2-7; CDR3 DNA: TGTGCCAGCAGTCGAAGGGGATTTGTTGACTACGAGCAGTACTTC; CDR3 protein: CASSRRGFVDYEQYF
clone size: .; V gene: TRBV7-8; D gene: .; J gene: TRBJ1-1; CDR3 DNA: TGTGCCAGCAGCTTTTCACCAGGGACCACTGAAGCTTTCTTT; CDR3 protein: CASSFSPGTTEAFF